A single TCR beta chain is shown here with its context. This sample is part of a study of blood T cell repertoires in COVID-19. Background on the study: PBMCs, B-cell-depleted T cells, or T cells were the source of the cDNA or gDNA that made up the material.

Participant age was about 18 to 89 years, and participants resided in around 24 US areas. Assignment of participants to cohorts was predicated upon participant-reported clinical history. Germline CDR1 and CDR2: SGHTA and FQGTGA. This CDR3 is 13 amino acids long. Trimming cost V 1 base and J 6 bases, with 10 bases left between them. How the authors handled the data: Amplification of reference gene primers provided the estimated nucleated cell counts. Assay used: immunoSEQ multiplex PCR; TCRdb lists only in-frame clones, some missing. From that table come the V and J calls and clone size; the DNA was used to work out D and trimming. The sample has 250,000 to 350,000 clones, nearly 90% seen once.

This TCR came from a woman in her late teens or twenties with acute COVID-19. This chain links TRBV7-3 with TRBJ2-7; tentatively, D is TRBD1 (5 bases). The sequenced sample was PBMCs or T cells enriched from blood (not recorded which). The CDR3 spells CASSLIVGLEQYF. The CDR3 DNA follows: TGTGCCAGCAGCTTAATTGTGGGGCTCGAGCAGTACTTC.